This T cell receptor beta chain was found in a study of blood T cell repertoires in COVID-19 (dated by TCRdb to between 2020 and 2021). The study in broad terms: The collaborator samples originated in the United States, Italy and Spain and spanned the acute and convalescent phases of COVID-19. The material from the prospective study consisted of cDNA or gDNA derived from T cells, B-cell-depleted T cells, or PBMCs. Deeply sampled blood TCRbeta repertoires from subjects exposed to, actively infected with, or recovered from COVID-19 were included in the dataset. The repertoires were released in a freely available public database intended as a resource for research on the immune response to SARS-CoV-2. Samples came from the ongoing ImmuneRACE study (first 160 participants) plus 1,254 subjects from 6 global collaborators. A de-identified subject ID, COVID-19 status, age in years and sex were almost always included in the sample metadata. Where HLA class I and class II types were available, the types were taken from metadata supplied by the sample provider, not from assay-based typing. Paper-wide results and their limitations: How much clinical and demographic metadata was included differed by source and by participant, and the metadata was provided uncurated.

Concerning this clone itself: Its antigen is currently not known. No much larger clone is present one base from it, and per-base qualities are unavailable.

The immunoSEQ Assay, a bias-controlled multiplex PCR, was used to amplify TCRbeta CDR3 regions from genomic DNA. Turning to the authors' computational methods: The number of nucleated cells in each sample was estimated from the amplification of reference gene primers within the assay. Sequence reads were collapsed and filtered to measure the absolute abundance of every unique TCRbeta CDR3 rearrangement. Productive Simpson clonality was computed per sample as the square root of Simpson's diversity index over productive rearrangements. TCRdb holds this immuneACCESS table with in-frame rearrangements only. Some clones are missing; in checked studies, unresolved V genes explain under half, and the rest has no known cause. The V and J calls and clone size are taken from that table; D and trimming were inferred from the DNA. For this sample the table gives around 110,000 clones, of which 80% to 90% were detected only once. 4% to 6% of the sample lies in the top ten.

Collaborating institutions collected whole blood in K2EDTA tubes following their own protocols. For TCRbeta analysis, collaborators shipped samples as frozen whole blood, isolated PBMCs, or DNA extracted from either of those sample types. Measured from the cysteine to the phenylalanine, the CDR3 is 14 residues long. Only the CDR3 portion is preserved as DNA: 42 bases, with reading frame beginning at the first base. Unmatched junction bases come to 4, with V trimmed by 0 bases and J by 5 bases. As encoded in the germline V gene, CDR1 is SGHDT while CDR2 is YYEEEE. Sequencing used peripheral blood. The chain links TRBV5-6 with TRBJ2-7; TRBD1 lines up with 8 middle nucleotides. This sequence originates from a man in his forties with active or convalescent COVID-19. The sequenced DNA: TGTGCCAGCAGCTTGGAAGCAGGGGGCGACGAGCAGTACTTC. It encodes CASSLEAGGDEQYF.